This TCR beta chain is from a study of T cells in pancreatic ductal adenocarcinoma. Study-level findings and limits: Unique clonotypes were approximately 8-fold more numerous in blood than in tumor. No significant tumor-blood clonality difference; means were about 0.1 and 0.065. Tumor-versus-blood clonality comparisons may be biased toward lower tumor diversity. Results skew toward the minority of patients with early-stage disease.

On this clone itself: No antigen is known for it. This CDR3 is also generated by other DNA sequences in the sample.

Profiled with immunoSEQ multiplex PCR; TCRdb holds only in-frame clones, not every one. The data show more than 85,000 clones, with about 95% seen just once and 3.1% held by the top ten. No neoadjuvant therapy was given to the selected pancreatic ductal adenocarcinoma patients before their surgery. The CDR3 has 15 amino acids. V was clipped by 3 bases and J by 0 bases, with 10 bases between them. CDR1 and CDR2 (germline): SGHRS, YFSETQ. The clonotype originates from a human donor with pancreatic ductal adenocarcinoma. The genes are TRBV5-1 and TRBJ2-1; D is undetermined. Sequencing was done on a sample of PBMCs. The CDR3 DNA reads TGCGCCAGCAGCTCCGCAGGTGGCTCCTACAATGAGCAGTTCTTC. Its protein is CASSSAGGSYNEQFF.